This TCR beta chain emerged from a study of T cell responses to AZD1222 COVID-19 vaccine. The study, taken as a whole, reports: No day 14 peak samples; only post-peak repertoires were characterized. CD4 TCRs linked to vaccination spanned spike, dominating at 160-218 and 743-854. Baseline seropositivity occurred in only a handful of AZD1222 recipients.

The length of the CDR3 is 13 residues. V lost 2 bases, J lost 5 bases, and 7 bases lay in between. The germline V gene encodes CDR1 MNHNY and CDR2 SVGAGI (reference sequence). Clones were sequenced by immunoSEQ multiplex PCR, and TCRdb holds only the in-frame ones, with some missing. Seen here are approximately 100,000 clones, about nine tenths observed once, and the top ten hold 4.5% to 5.5%. Remarks on this clone: No antigen is known for it.

Source: peripheral blood, taken on day 0 of AZD1222 vaccination. This chain connects TRBV6-6 to TRBJ2-1; D not certain. This receptor was taken from an adult in good health. This CDR3 is CASSYRGDNEQFF. The CDR3 coding sequence is TGTGCCAGCAGTTACCGTGGAGACAATGAGCAGTTCTTC.